This T cell receptor beta chain comes out of a study of blood T cell repertoires in COVID-19. About the research overall: The samples span acute and convalescent COVID-19 from the United States, Italy and Spain. The analysed material was cDNA or gDNA that came from T cells, B-cell-depleted T cells, or PBMCs.

TCRdb's table, derived via immunoSEQ multiplex PCR, lists solely in-frame clones and lacks some. This table has tens of thousands of clones, just over 85% appearing once. Germline CDR1 GTSNPN, CDR2 SVGIG (reference sequence). Trimming removed 5 bases from V and 10 bases from J, with 15 bases in between. This CDR3 comprises 11 residues. This sequence was found in a man aged 50-59 years with active or convalescent COVID-19. The chain links TRBV30 to TRBJ2-7; D may be TRBD1 (7 bases). Source material: peripheral blood. The CDR3 reads CAWGTGEEQYF. The DNA for the CDR3 is TGTGCCTGGGGAACAGGGGAGGAACAGTACTTC.